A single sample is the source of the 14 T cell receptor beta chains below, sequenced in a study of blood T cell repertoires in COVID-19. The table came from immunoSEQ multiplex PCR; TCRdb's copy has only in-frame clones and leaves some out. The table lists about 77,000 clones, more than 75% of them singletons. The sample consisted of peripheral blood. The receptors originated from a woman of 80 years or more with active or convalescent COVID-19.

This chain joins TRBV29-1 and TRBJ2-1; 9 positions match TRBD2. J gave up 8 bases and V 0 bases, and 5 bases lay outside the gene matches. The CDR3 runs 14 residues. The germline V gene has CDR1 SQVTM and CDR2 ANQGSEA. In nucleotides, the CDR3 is TGCAGCGTTGAAGATCCCCTAGCGGGGCATGAGCAGTTCTTC. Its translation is CSVEDPLAGHEQFF.

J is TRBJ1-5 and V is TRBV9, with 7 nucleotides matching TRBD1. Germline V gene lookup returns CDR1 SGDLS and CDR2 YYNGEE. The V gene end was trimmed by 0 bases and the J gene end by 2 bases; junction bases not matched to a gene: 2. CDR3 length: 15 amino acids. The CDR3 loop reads CASSVGGTGNQPQHF. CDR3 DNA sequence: TGTGCCAGCAGCGTAGGGGGGACAGGCAATCAGCCCCAGCATTTT. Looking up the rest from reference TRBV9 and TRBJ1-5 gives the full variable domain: DSGVTQTPKHLITATGQRVTLRCSPRSGDLSVYWYQQSLDQGLQFLIQYYNGEERAKGNILERFSAQQFPDLHSELNLSSLELGDSALYFCASSVGGTGNQPQHFGDGTRLSIL.

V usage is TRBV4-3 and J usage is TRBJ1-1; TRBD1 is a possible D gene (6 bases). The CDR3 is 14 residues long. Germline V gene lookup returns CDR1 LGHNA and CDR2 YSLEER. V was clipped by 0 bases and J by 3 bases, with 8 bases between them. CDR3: CASSQDQGHTEAFF. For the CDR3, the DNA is TGCGCCAGCAGCCAAGATCAGGGGCACACTGAAGCTTTCTTT.

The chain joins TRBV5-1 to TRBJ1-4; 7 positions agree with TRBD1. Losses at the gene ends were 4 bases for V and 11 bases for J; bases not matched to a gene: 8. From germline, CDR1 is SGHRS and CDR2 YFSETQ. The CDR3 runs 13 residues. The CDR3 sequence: CASSPHRGEKLFF. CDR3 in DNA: TGCGCCAGCAGCCCGCACAGGGGAGAGAAACTGTTTTTT.

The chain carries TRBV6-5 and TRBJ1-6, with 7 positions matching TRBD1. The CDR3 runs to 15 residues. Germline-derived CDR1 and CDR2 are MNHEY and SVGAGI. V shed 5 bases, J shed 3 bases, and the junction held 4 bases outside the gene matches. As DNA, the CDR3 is TGTGCCAGCAGTACCGACAGGGTCTATAATTCACCCCTCCACTTT. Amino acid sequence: CASSTDRVYNSPLHF.

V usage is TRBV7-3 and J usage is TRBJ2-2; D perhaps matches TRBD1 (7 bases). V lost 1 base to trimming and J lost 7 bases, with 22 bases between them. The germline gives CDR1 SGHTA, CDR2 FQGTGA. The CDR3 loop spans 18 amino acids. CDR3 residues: CASSLRSAGGGPGGELFF. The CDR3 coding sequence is TGTGCCAGCAGCTTAAGAAGTGCAGGGGGAGGCCCGGGCGGGGAGCTGTTTTTT.

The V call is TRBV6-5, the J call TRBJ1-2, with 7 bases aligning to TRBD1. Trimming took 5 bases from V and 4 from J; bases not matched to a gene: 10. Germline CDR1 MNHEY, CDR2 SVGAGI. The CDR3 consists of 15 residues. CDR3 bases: TGTGCCAGCAGTCGCTCACCGGACAGGACCTATGGCTACACCTTC. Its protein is CASSRSPDRTYGYTF.

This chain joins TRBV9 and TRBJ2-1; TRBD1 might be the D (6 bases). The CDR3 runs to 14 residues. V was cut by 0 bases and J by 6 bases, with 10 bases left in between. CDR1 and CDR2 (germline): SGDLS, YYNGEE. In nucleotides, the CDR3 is TGTGCCAGCAGCGTAGTAGGACAGATCAATGAGCAGTTCTTC. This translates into CASSVVGQINEQFF.

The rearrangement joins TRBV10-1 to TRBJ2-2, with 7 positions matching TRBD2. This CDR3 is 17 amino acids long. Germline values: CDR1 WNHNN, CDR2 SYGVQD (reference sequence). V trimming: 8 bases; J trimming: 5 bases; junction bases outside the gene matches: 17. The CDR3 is CASETPRGESGTGELFF. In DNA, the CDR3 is TGCGCCAGCGAAACACCCCGGGGGGAATCGGGGACCGGGGAGCTGTTTTTT.

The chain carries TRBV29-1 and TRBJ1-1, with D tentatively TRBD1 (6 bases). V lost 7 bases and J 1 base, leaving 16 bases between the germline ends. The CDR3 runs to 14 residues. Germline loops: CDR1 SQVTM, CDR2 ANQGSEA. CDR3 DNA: TGCAGCGCGAACCGAGGGGGACCGAACACTGAAGCTTTCTTT. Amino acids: CSANRGGPNTEAFF.

Here the CDR3 DNA reads TGTGCCAGCAGTGATTTGGCGGGGCAAACAGATACGCAGTATTTT. Amino acids: CASSDLAGQTDTQYF. This chain links TRBV6-1 with TRBJ2-3; D is possibly TRBD2 (6 bases). The germline gives CDR1 MNHNS, CDR2 SASEGT. The CDR3 contains 15 residues. The V end lost 3 bases, the J end lost 3 bases, and 13 bases lay between the germline ends.

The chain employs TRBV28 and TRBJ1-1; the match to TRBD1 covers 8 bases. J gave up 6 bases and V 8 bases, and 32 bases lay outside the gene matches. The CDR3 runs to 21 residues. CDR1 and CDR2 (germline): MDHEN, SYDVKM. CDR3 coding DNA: TGTGCCAGCGGAGGCACAGACTGGTCGACGGTAAACAGGGGGATTAGGGCTGAAGCTTTCTTT. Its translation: CASGGTDWSTVNRGIRAEAFF.

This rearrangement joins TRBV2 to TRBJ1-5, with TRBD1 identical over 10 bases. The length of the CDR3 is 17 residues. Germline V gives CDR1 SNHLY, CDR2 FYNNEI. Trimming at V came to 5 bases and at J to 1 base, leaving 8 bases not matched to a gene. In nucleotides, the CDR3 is TGTGCCAGCAGTTCGGACAGGGGGTTGATCAGCAATCAGCCCCAGCATTTT. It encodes CASSSDRGLISNQPQHF.

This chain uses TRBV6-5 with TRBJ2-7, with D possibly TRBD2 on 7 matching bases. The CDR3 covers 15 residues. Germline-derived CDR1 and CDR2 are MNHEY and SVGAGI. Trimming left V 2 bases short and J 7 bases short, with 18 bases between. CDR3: CASSYNGGKAGEQYF. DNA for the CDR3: TGTGCCAGCAGTTACAATGGGGGCAAAGCGGGAGAGCAGTACTTC.